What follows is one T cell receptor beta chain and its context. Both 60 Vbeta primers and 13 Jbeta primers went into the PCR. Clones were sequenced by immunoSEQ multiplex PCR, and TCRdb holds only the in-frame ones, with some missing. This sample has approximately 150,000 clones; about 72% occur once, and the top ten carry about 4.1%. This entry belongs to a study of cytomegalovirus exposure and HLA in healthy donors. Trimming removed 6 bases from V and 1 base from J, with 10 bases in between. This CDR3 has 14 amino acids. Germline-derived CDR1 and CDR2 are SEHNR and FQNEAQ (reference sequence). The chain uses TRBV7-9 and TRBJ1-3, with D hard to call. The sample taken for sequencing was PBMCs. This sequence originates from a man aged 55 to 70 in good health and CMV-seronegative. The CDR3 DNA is TGTGCCAGCAGTCTAGTCGTGTCTGGAAACACCATATATTTT. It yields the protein CASSLVVSGNTIYF.